This TCR beta chain was retrieved from a study of chemoradiotherapy in HPV16-positive cancers. Study-wide findings and caveats: In HPV16-positive patients, HPV-responsive T-cell expansion tracked better recurrence-free survival.

Sequencing was performed with immunoSEQ multiplex PCR; in TCRdb, only in-frame clones are kept and a portion is missing. The sample shows hundreds of clones, about nine tenths of them seen only once. The germline V gene encodes CDR1 LGHNA and CDR2 YNFKEQ. The CDR3 contains 16 residues. V lost 4 bases and J lost 0; bases outside the gene matches: 8. Regarding this clone: Its specificity is not known.

The chain employs TRBV4-2 and TRBJ2-7; 8 bases map to TRBD2. The input for sequencing was tumor tissue, taken from a patient who underwent chemoradiotherapy. The clonotype originates from a human donor with HPV-associated anogenital cancer. CDR3 DNA sequence: TGTGCCAGCAGCCTGACGAGCGGGAGCCCCTCCTACGAGCAGTACTTC. Residues: CASSLTSGSPSYEQYF.